The 25 T cell receptor beta chains given below trace back to one sample, sequenced in a study of shared clonotypes between healthy human individuals. Produced via immunoSEQ multiplex PCR; TCRdb's table is partial and in-frame only. This sample has some 800,000 clones, with over 90% found just once. Selected positively for CCR7 and CD45RO-negative, naive CD8 cells excluded terminally differentiated effector memory CD45RA+ cells. Sequencing was performed on naive CD8+ T cells sorted from blood. Every receptor here comes from a man aged 25-40 years in good health.

The chain joins TRBV29-1 to TRBJ2-1, with 8 bases fitting TRBD2. Trimming cost V 4 bases and J 3 bases; bases outside gene matches: 8. Germline lookup yields CDR1 SQVTM and CDR2 ANQGSEA. This CDR3 is 15 amino acids long. The CDR3 region is CSVGPREGVYNEQFF. The CDR3 DNA reads as TGCAGCGTTGGGCCCCGGGAGGGGGTCTACAATGAGCAGTTCTTC.

The rearrangement links TRBV6-1 to TRBJ2-7; D gene uncertain. Germline loops: CDR1 MNHNS, CDR2 SASEGT. The CDR3 consists of 13 residues. The ends were cut back, 3 bases at V and 2 bases at J, with 8 bases in the middle. The CDR3 loop is CASSDRSAYEQYF. The CDR3 nucleotides are TGTGCCAGCAGTGACAGGTCCGCCTACGAGCAGTACTTC.

The J gene is TRBJ2-7, the V gene TRBV9; 9 nucleotides match TRBD2. V trimming: 4 bases; J trimming: 4 bases; junction bases outside the gene matches: 12. The CDR3 sequence is 16 residues long. From germline, CDR1 is SGDLS and CDR2 YYNGEE. The chain's CDR3 is CASSPTGGSGSYEQYF. The DNA for the CDR3 is TGTGCCAGCAGCCCGACGGGTGGTAGCGGGAGTTACGAGCAGTACTTC.

In this sample, this clone turned up a few times. The genes are TRBV18 and TRBJ2-2; perhaps TRBD1 as D (6 bases). V dropped 6 bases and J dropped 0 bases, with 11 bases sitting between them. The CDR3 consists of 15 residues. Germline assignment: CDR1 KGHSH and CDR2 LQKENI. CDR3 protein: CASSMTGSNTGELFF. CDR3 coding DNA: TGTGCCAGCTCGATGACAGGATCGAACACCGGGGAGCTGTTTTTT.

The V call is TRBV28, the J call TRBJ2-1, with 8 bases lining up with TRBD2. With V trimmed by 2 bases and J by 7 bases, 10 bases remained unmatched. CDR3 size: 16 residues. Germline V lookup: CDR1 MDHEN, CDR2 SYDVKM. The CDR3 loop reads CASSLDGILAANEQFF. The CDR3, as DNA: TGTGCCAGCAGTTTAGATGGAATACTAGCGGCAAATGAGCAGTTCTTC.

The chain joins TRBV19 to TRBJ1-1, with D maybe TRBD1 (6 bases). Trimming pared 1 base from V and 3 bases from J, leaving 12 bases between. There are 15 residues in the CDR3. Germline CDR1 is LNHDA and CDR2 is SQIVND (reference sequence). CDR3 DNA: TGTGCCAGTAGTATAGCCCCTGGACAGTACACTGAAGCTTTCTTT. Its protein is CASSIAPGQYTEAFF.

The chain recombines TRBV7-9 with TRBJ1-2; D unclear. CDR3 size: 13 residues. The germline V gene encodes CDR1 SEHNR and CDR2 FQNEAQ (reference sequence). Trimming shortened V by 3 bases and J by 4 bases, and 9 bases separated the two germline ends. The DNA of the CDR3 is TGTGCCAGCAGCTTCCCCTTGGTCTATGGCTACACCTTC. Translated: CASSFPLVYGYTF.

The J gene is TRBJ2-7, the V gene TRBV4-2; tentative D call: TRBD1 (6 bases). Trimming stripped 0 bases from V and 0 bases from J, with 15 bases between. The length of the CDR3 is 17 residues. Germline loops: CDR1 LGHNA, CDR2 YNFKEQ. The CDR3 DNA reads as TGTGCCAGCAGCCAAGAATGGACAGCAACGAGCTCCTACGAGCAGTACTTC. Protein product: CASSQEWTATSSYEQYF.

This chain uses TRBV6-5 with TRBJ2-7; the D is unclear. Trimming stripped 1 base from V and 0 bases from J, with 7 bases between. The germline V gene has CDR1 MNHEY and CDR2 SVGAGI. The CDR3 has 14 amino acids. This CDR3 is CASSYYQSSYEQYF. The CDR3 bases are TGTGCCAGCAGTTACTACCAGAGCTCCTACGAGCAGTACTTC.

CDR3 DNA: TGTGCCAGCAGTCGGTTCAGGGCGGAGGAGCAGTACTTC. Its protein is CASSRFRAEEQYF. V usage is TRBV27 and J usage is TRBJ2-7; a possible D gene is TRBD1 (5 bases). The CDR3 extends over 13 amino acids. With 5 bases removed from V and 7 bases from J, the gap between germline ends came to 15 bases. The germline V gene encodes CDR1 MNHEY and CDR2 SMNVEV (reference sequence).

The rearrangement links TRBV27 to TRBJ2-3; D unclear. The V gene's germline CDR1 is MNHEY and CDR2 SMNVEV (reference sequence). This CDR3 has 14 amino acids. V lost 6 bases and J lost 2, with 12 bases in between. CDR3 region: CASSHPRATDTQYF. The CDR3 DNA reads TGTGCCAGCAGCCACCCCCGGGCCACAGATACGCAGTATTTT.

This chain connects TRBV29-1 to TRBJ2-1; no definite D call. The CDR3 runs 10 residues. CDR1 and CDR2 (germline): SQVTM, ANQGSEA. The V end was cut by 6 bases, the J end by 7 bases, with 7 bases between. Here the CDR3 DNA reads TGCAGCGTCACGGAAAATGAGCAGTTCTTC. This sequence encodes CSVTENEQFF.

The chain links TRBV7-9 to TRBJ2-7, with 8 bases that match TRBD1. V was clipped by 3 bases and J by 7 bases; unmatched bases: 5. CDR3 length equals 13 residues. The V gene's germline CDR1 is SEHNR and CDR2 FQNEAQ (reference sequence). DNA of the CDR3: TGTGCCAGCAGCTTTCCAGGGGGCGAGGAGCAGTACTTC. Its translation: CASSFPGGEEQYF. The entire variable domain, with the rest obtained from reference TRBV7-9 and TRBJ2-7, is as follows: DTGVSQNPRHKITKRGQNVTFRCDPISEHNRLYWYRQTLGQGPEFLTYFQNEAQLEKSRLLSDRFSAERPKGSFSTLEIQRTEQGDSAMYLCASSFPGGEEQYFGPGTRLTVT.

This chain connects TRBV7-6 to TRBJ1-1; no firm D call. Germline V gives CDR1 SGHVS, CDR2 FNYEAQ. CDR3 length: 14 residues. V shed 5 bases and J shed 1 base, with 11 bases lying between them. CDR3 sequence: CASSPAVANTEAFF. As DNA, the CDR3 is TGTGCCAGCAGCCCCGCCGTGGCGAACACTGAAGCTTTCTTT.

The chain recombines TRBV29-1 with TRBJ1-1; a weak D match, TRBD1 (5 bases). This CDR3 has 13 amino acids. The V end was cut by 7 bases, the J end by 4 bases, with 16 bases between. CDR1 SQVTM and CDR2 ANQGSEA come from the germline V gene. CDR3 in amino acids: CSALPGGSTEAFF. In DNA form, the CDR3 reads TGCAGCGCCCTCCCCGGGGGGAGCACTGAAGCTTTCTTT.

This rearrangement joins TRBV18 to TRBJ2-5; no definite D call. CDR3 length: 15 residues. V lost 1 base and J lost 4, with 13 bases in between. Germline loops: CDR1 KGHSH, CDR2 LQKENI. The CDR3 region is CASSPLGPDPETQYF. CDR3 sequence (DNA): TGTGCCAGCTCACCACTAGGGCCCGACCCAGAGACCCAGTACTTC. Full variable domain (remainder filled in from reference TRBV18 and TRBJ2-5): NAGVMQNPRHLVRRRGQEARLRCSPMKGHSHVYWYRQLPEEGLKFMVYLQKENIIDESGMPKERFSAEFPKEGPSILRIQQVVRGDSAAYFCASSPLGPDPETQYFGPGTRLLVL.

This chain links TRBV25-1 with TRBJ2-6; D possibly matches TRBD1 or TRBD2 (6 bases each). The length of the CDR3 is 17 residues. Trimming took 6 bases from V and 4 from J, leaving 19 bases between them. Germline loops: CDR1 MGHDK, CDR2 SYGVNS. CDR3 sequence reads: CASRRGRKPWGANVLTF. The CDR3 DNA reads TGTGCCAGCAGACGGGGGCGCAAACCGTGGGGGGCCAACGTCCTGACTTTC. The whole variable domain, remainder taken from reference TRBV25-1 and TRBJ2-6, is EADIYQTPRYLVIGTGKKITLECSQTMGHDKMYWYQQDPGMELHLIHYSYGVNSTEKGDLSSESTVSRIRTEHFPLTLESARPSHTSQYLCASRRGRKPWGANVLTFGAGSRLTVL.

The V call is TRBV18, the J call TRBJ2-1, with 8 bases aligning to TRBD2. The length of the CDR3 is 15 residues. Germline V gene sequence: CDR1 KGHSH, CDR2 LQKENI. J was trimmed by 4 bases and V by 3 bases; bases with no gene match: 5. The CDR3 DNA is TGTGCCAGCTCACCGAGCGGGAGTGCTTACAATGAGCAGTTCTTC. Protein product: CASSPSGSAYNEQFF.

The V gene is TRBV28, the J gene TRBJ2-7, with 9 positions matching TRBD2. Per the germline V gene, CDR1 is MDHEN and CDR2 is SYDVKM. V lost 11 bases and J lost 0; bases outside the gene matches: 11. The CDR3 is 15 residues long. CDR3 amino acids: CAASGMRGSSYEQYF. Here the CDR3 DNA reads TGTGCCGCTAGCGGGATGAGAGGAAGCTCCTACGAGCAGTACTTC.

V gene TRBV19 combines with J gene TRBJ2-1; 8 nucleotides line up with TRBD2. V lost 7 bases and J lost 1; bases outside the gene matches: 6. Germline V gives CDR1 LNHDA, CDR2 SQIVND (reference sequence). This CDR3 spans 15 amino acids. DNA for the CDR3: TGTGCCAGTACCAAACGGGGGGGATCCTACAATGAGCAGTTCTTC. Its protein is CASTKRGGSYNEQFF.

The V and J genes are TRBV11-2 and TRBJ2-7; 15 nucleotides align to TRBD2. From germline, CDR1 is SGHAT and CDR2 FQNNGV. The CDR3 has 15 amino acids. Trimming cost V 5 bases and J 3 bases; bases outside gene matches: 2. The DNA for the CDR3 is TGTGCCAGCAGCCCGGGACTAGCGGGAGGCTACGAGCAGTACTTC. Protein sequence: CASSPGLAGGYEQYF.

The V call is TRBV6-1, the J call TRBJ2-1; 9 positions match TRBD1. Unmatched junction bases numbered 5, after V lost 9 bases and J lost 2 bases. Germline V gives CDR1 MNHNS, CDR2 SASEGT. The CDR3 has 14 residues. The CDR3 DNA follows: TGTGCCAGTGTTGGACAGGGGCCCTACAATGAGCAGTTCTTC. It specifies CASVGQGPYNEQFF.

The chain joins TRBV7-9 to TRBJ2-5; the D is unclear. The V end was cut by 1 base, the J end by 4 bases, with 7 bases between. There are 13 residues in the CDR3. The germline gives CDR1 SEHNR, CDR2 FQNEAQ (reference sequence). The CDR3 region has the DNA TGTGCCAGCAGCTTAGAAATGGGAGAGACCCAGTACTTC. Encoded protein: CASSLEMGETQYF.

V and J are TRBV11-3 and TRBJ2-7; D is unclear. Germline CDR1 SGHNT, CDR2 YENEEA. V gave up 1 base and J gave up 2 bases, with 12 bases separating them. The CDR3 runs 15 residues. CDR3: CASSLGTGPTYEQYF. The CDR3 nucleotides are TGTGCCAGCAGCTTAGGGACCGGACCGACCTACGAGCAGTACTTC.

The chain recombines TRBV14 with TRBJ1-1; unclear D gene. The CDR3 length is 13 residues. Germline V lookup: CDR1 SGHDN, CDR2 FVKESK. Trimming cost V 1 base and J 1 base, with 4 bases left between them. The CDR3, as DNA: TGTGCCAGCAGCCAAGGACAGAACACTGAAGCTTTCTTT. Protein: CASSQGQNTEAFF. Full variable domain (missing parts from reference TRBV14 and TRBJ1-1): EAGVTQFPSHSVIEKGQTVTLRCDPISGHDNLYWYRRVMGKEIKFLLHFVKESKQDESGMPNNRFLAERTGGTYSTLKVQPAELEDSGVYFCASSQGQNTEAFFGQGTRLTVV.